The 13 T cell receptor beta chains below all came from one sample that was sequenced in a study of T cell changes during pregnancy in multiple sclerosis. Generated by immunoSEQ multiplex PCR, the TCRdb table keeps only in-frame clones and is missing some. The repertoire has around 110,000 clones, roughly nine tenths of them found once; the top ten carry around 1.6%. The sequencing here drew on peripheral blood, taken before pregnancy. The source of these receptors is a female donor with multiple sclerosis, enrolled in a pregnancy study.

CDR3 nucleotides: TGTGCCAGCAGCTTGGGGGCCCGGACAGGGGTCTATGGCTACACCTTC. This sequence encodes CASSLGARTGVYGYTF. This chain connects TRBV5-6 to TRBJ1-2; 9 bases agree with TRBD1. The germline V gene has CDR1 SGHDT and CDR2 YYEEEE. With V trimmed by 0 bases and J by 4 bases, 7 bases remained unmatched. This CDR3 region has 16 residues.

The chain joins TRBV5-4 to TRBJ1-3; 7 positions match TRBD1. The CDR3 consists of 15 residues. V lost 0 bases to trimming and J lost 3 bases; unmatched junction nucleotides: 3. Germline CDR1 reads SGHNT; CDR2 reads YYREEE (reference sequence). The CDR3 protein is CASSLGRGNGNTIYF. The CDR3 DNA reads as TGTGCCAGCAGCTTGGGCAGGGGGAATGGAAACACCATATATTTT.

The rearrangement links TRBV6-5 to TRBJ1-4; TRBD1 matches at 7 bases. The CDR3 is made up of 14 amino acids. Germline loops: CDR1 MNHEY, CDR2 SVGAGI. Germline trimming cut 2 bases from V and 5 bases from J; bases unmatched to any gene: 2. The CDR3 nucleotides are TGTGCCAGCAGTTACAGGACAGGAAATGAAAAACTGTTTTTT. As protein: CASSYRTGNEKLFF.

As regards this clone: The same CDR3 is also encoded by other DNA sequences in this sample. The chain is built from TRBV5-1 and TRBJ1-1; D ambiguous. Trimming stripped 0 bases from V and 2 bases from J, with 5 bases between. This CDR3 is 13 amino acids long. Germline V CDR1 and CDR2: SGHRS, YFSETQ. The CDR3: CASSLVVNTEAFF. The CDR3 DNA follows: TGCGCCAGCAGCTTGGTAGTTAACACTGAAGCTTTCTTT.

To note about this clone: Other nucleotide sequences from this sample produce the same CDR3. The chain carries TRBV2 and TRBJ2-1; D is ambiguous. V lost 2 bases to trimming and J lost 5 bases, with 10 bases between them. The CDR3 length is 14 residues. Looked up from germline, CDR1 is SNHLY and CDR2 is FYNNEI. This CDR3 is CASSERSADNEQFF. The CDR3 DNA is TGTGCCAGCAGTGAACGGAGCGCAGACAATGAGCAGTTCTTC.

The rearrangement links TRBV18 to TRBJ2-7; D may be TRBD1 (6 bases). With 4 bases removed from V and 6 bases from J, the gap between germline ends came to 28 bases. The germline V gene has CDR1 KGHSH and CDR2 LQKENI. CDR3 length: 18 residues. The CDR3 sequence: CASSRGPNRARSSSEQYF. CDR3 in DNA: TGTGCCAGCTCACGGGGACCTAACAGGGCACGGAGCTCTTCCGAGCAGTACTTC.

The chain combines TRBV27 with TRBJ2-1, with D possibly being TRBD2 (6 bases). The CDR3 is 14 residues long. The V and J ends lost 5 bases and 6 bases respectively, with 14 bases between them. Looked up from germline, CDR1 is MNHEY and CDR2 is SMNVEV (reference sequence). The DNA of the CDR3 is TGTGCCAGCAGTGCCCCGACTAGATTCAATGAGCAGTTCTTC. This codes for CASSAPTRFNEQFF.

The rearrangement joins TRBV28 to TRBJ2-7, with 7 bases aligning to TRBD2. Trimming removed 8 bases from V and 0 bases from J; junction bases left unmatched: 16. The CDR3 spans 17 residues. Germline V gives CDR1 MDHEN, CDR2 SYDVKM. In DNA form, the CDR3 reads TGTGCCAGCCGTTCCCCCCTACTAGCGTACAGCTCCTACGAGCAGTACTTC. Translation: CASRSPLLAYSSYEQYF.

CDR3 protein: CASSLAVTGVDGYTF. CDR3 bases: TGCGCCAGCAGCTTGGCAGTAACAGGGGTGGATGGCTACACCTTC. The V call is TRBV5-1, the J call TRBJ1-2; 7 positions match TRBD1. There are 15 residues in the CDR3. The trim removed 0 bases at V and 6 bases at J, leaving 8 bases unmatched. Germline lookup yields CDR1 SGHRS and CDR2 YFSETQ.

V usage is TRBV6-6 and J usage is TRBJ1-5, with a possible D match to TRBD1 (6 bases). Trimming removed 5 bases at V and 4 bases at J, with 12 bases between. The length of the CDR3 is 14 residues. The germline CDR1 and CDR2 sequences are MNHNY and SVGAGI (reference sequence). Here the CDR3 DNA reads TGTGCCAGCAGTCACCGGGACAATAATCAGCCCCAGCATTTT. Translated, it gives CASSHRDNNQPQHF.

V gene TRBV7-8 combines with J gene TRBJ1-2; a possible D gene is TRBD1 (5 bases). V was clipped by 8 bases and J by 7 bases, with 17 bases between them. The CDR3 has 13 amino acids. Germline V gives CDR1 SGHVS, CDR2 FQNEAQ. In nucleotides, the CDR3 is TGTGCCAGCCGCTCACCCAGGGATGTTGGCTACACCTTC. Translated, it gives CASRSPRDVGYTF.

The V and J genes are TRBV5-4 and TRBJ2-7, with 8 bases lining up with TRBD2. Germline assignment: CDR1 SGHNT and CDR2 YYREEE (reference sequence). Unmatched junction bases numbered 3, after V lost 1 base and J lost 0 bases. This CDR3 contains 15 residues. Written as DNA, the CDR3 is TGTGCCAGCAGCTTGCGGGGGGGAAGCTCCTACGAGCAGTACTTC. Translating gives CASSLRGGSSYEQYF.

This rearrangement joins TRBV2 to TRBJ1-5; TRBD1 aligns across 7 bases. J gave up 0 bases and V 4 bases, and 3 bases lay outside the gene matches. This CDR3 is built from 15 residues. From germline, CDR1 is SNHLY and CDR2 FYNNEI. CDR3 DNA: TGTGCCAGCAGTGTTGGACAGGTTAGCAATCAGCCCCAGCATTTT. It encodes CASSVGQVSNQPQHF.